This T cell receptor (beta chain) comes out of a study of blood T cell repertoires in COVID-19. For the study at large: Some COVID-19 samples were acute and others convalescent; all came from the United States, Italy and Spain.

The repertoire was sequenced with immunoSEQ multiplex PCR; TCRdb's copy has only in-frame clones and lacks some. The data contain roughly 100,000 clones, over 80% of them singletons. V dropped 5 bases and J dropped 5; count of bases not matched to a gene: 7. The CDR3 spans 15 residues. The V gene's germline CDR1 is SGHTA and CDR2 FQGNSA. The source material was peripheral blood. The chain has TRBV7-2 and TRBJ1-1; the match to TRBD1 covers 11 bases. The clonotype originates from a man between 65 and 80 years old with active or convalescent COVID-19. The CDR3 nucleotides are TGTGCCAGCAGCCCTGTCGGGACAGGGGGTACTGAAGCTTTCTTT. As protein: CASSPVGTGGTEAFF.